This T cell receptor (beta chain) is drawn from a study of cytomegalovirus exposure and HLA in healthy donors. Overall study context: Inside one of the first data releases sat 85 million or so unique TCRs taken from HLA-typed donors. Study-level results: A link between a missense DCLRE1C variant and TCR beta V- and J-gene trimming emerged from a later analysis.

In germline, CDR1 is SGHNT, CDR2 YYREEE (reference sequence). The CDR3 consists of 12 residues. V gave up 0 bases and J gave up 3 bases, with 4 bases separating them. This cohort consisted of healthy bone marrow donors. 13 Jbeta primers and 60 Vbeta primers were used for the PCR. TCRdb's copy holds only in-frame clones and misses some; the assay was immunoSEQ multiplex PCR. The table shows 45,000 to 60,000 clones, with about three quarters occurring only once. To note about this clone: Antigen unknown.

The source of this sequence is a man aged 18 to 29 in good health and CMV-seronegative. Source material: PBMCs. The chain couples TRBV5-4 to TRBJ2-7; D not resolved. Here the CDR3 DNA reads TGTGCCAGCAGCTTGGATCTCTACGAGCAGTACTTC. Amino acid sequence: CASSLDLYEQYF.